This T cell receptor (beta chain) was retrieved from a study of human T cells and chemical hapten exposure (dated by TCRdb to about 2021). Turning to the overall study: For sensitization, 2% DPC in acetone was applied to a roughly 2 cm by roughly 2 cm area of upper inner arm skin. Patient blood was sampled pre-sensitization (week 0) and at 2, 6 and about 24 weeks after DPC sensitization. This study followed changes in the peripheral blood TCR repertoire in vivo during primary and secondary sensitization of alopecia patients to the hapten diphenylcyclopropenone (DPC). Alopecia areata with under or over 50% scalp involvement, alopecia totalis and alopecia universalis were represented in the patient cohort, which was mostly female. Libraries were pooled for sequencing, and variation in per-sample TCR yields was attributed mainly to small differences in library volumes within the pool. For TCR sequencing, blood came from about 29 alopecia patients at anywhere from one to four time points (pre-sensitization, 2, 6 and 24 weeks). Throughout the approximately 25-week study period, patients were also given weekly therapeutic DPC doses on the scalp. Patch testing was performed on the upper back with Finn chambers containing 0.01% DPC, and the patch tests were scored after 6 days according to International Contact Dermatitis Research Group standards. Overall results and qualifications from the work: Expanded TCRs formed significantly more large CDR3 similarity clusters than pre-sensitization or healthy control sets, consistent with antigen-driven responses. Repeated subsampling changed both the strength of the expansion versus patch-test correlation and the threshold at which that correlation became significant. Because all patients had alopecia, a presumed autoimmune disease, the immune response of the patients might differ from that of healthy individuals. The number of TCRs above 1 in 1000 frequency did not change with DPC sensitization; there was no evidence of global repertoire structure alterations. The number of PT1 expanded TCRs positively correlated with patch test score, significant at thresholds 8, 16 and 32 but not 4.

Library creation used RACE. TCRdb shows the sequencer as NextSeq 500. During library preparation, unique molecular identifiers were attached to individual cDNA molecules so that TCRs could be counted in a quantitative, reproducible way. Both TCR alpha and TCR beta chains were sequenced from each blood RNA sample. As for the authors' bioinformatics: Samples had a median of roughly 99,000 TCRs, with a range from about 23,224 to 750,000. V, J and CDR3 annotation of the TCR reads was performed with the Decombinator software suite. Every sample was subsampled to the same number of TCRs (28,000) for the PS versus PT1 abundance plots. Expanded TCRs were defined as absent before sensitization and observed at least eight times at the 2-week time point. TCRdb reworked the public reads: Q25 trimming with fastp, MiXCR clone assembly, productive beta chains retained. Each CDR3 protein gets just one entry, which takes the most common genes and DNA from the rows behind it. V and J calls and clone size were set by TCRdb, not the authors. Counted in this sample were more than 300,000 distinct CDR3 sequences; 5.5% of them appeared once. The ten largest clonotypes hold around 8.8% of the sample.

This clonotype was found a few times. What antigen it recognizes has not been identified. Base qualities are not recorded, but no much larger clone differs from it by a single base. From cysteine to phenylalanine, the CDR3 is 15 amino acids long. This entry keeps only the CDR3 DNA: 45 bases, framed from base 1. As encoded in the germline V gene (reference sequence), CDR1 is SEHNR while CDR2 is FQNEAQ. Here V drops 5 bases and J drops 4 bases, and the junction holds 10 bases not matched to any gene. The sample's time point label, decoded: pre-sensitization, week 0. The treatment or condition label on this specimen signifies: therapeutic diphenylcyclopropenone sensitization with weekly scalp DPC. At each patch-test visit, blood was drawn before the patch test was applied. Eligible patients were aged 18 to 70, diagnosed with alopecia, deemed suitable for DPC therapy, and excluded if pregnant. Total RNA was isolated from unfractionated whole blood collected in Tempus Blood RNA tubes.

The TCR comes from a woman aged 18-29 years with alopecia areata. Some clones in this sample may be carry-over from other donors' samples. The material was whole blood, obtained in connection with sensitization to the hapten diphenylcyclopropenone (DPC). The V and J segments used are TRBV7-9 and TRBJ1-1, and 7 junction bases match TRBD1. The DNA sequence is TGTGCCAGCAGCCAGGGGGACGGCGGAGTCACTGAAGCTTTCTTT. This yields the protein CASSQGDGGVTEAFF.